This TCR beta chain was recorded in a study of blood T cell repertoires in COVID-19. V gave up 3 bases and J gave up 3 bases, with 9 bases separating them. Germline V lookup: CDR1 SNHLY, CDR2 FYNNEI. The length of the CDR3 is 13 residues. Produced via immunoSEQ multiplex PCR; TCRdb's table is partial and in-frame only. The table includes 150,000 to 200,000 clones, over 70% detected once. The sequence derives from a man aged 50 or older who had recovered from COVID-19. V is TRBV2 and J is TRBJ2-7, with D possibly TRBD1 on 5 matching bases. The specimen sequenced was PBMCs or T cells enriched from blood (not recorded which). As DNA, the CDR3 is TGTGCCAGCAGTGAGGTCAGGGACTACGAGCAGTACTTC. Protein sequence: CASSEVRDYEQYF.